The 27 T cell receptor beta chains presented below share a single source sample, sequenced in a study of blood T cell repertoires in COVID-19. Here immunoSEQ multiplex PCR was the method, and the copy in TCRdb shows in-frame clones only, minus some. In the table there are about 250,000 clones, about 85% of which are singletons. Sequencing was carried out using peripheral blood. These TCRs come from a human donor with COVID-19, enrolled during active disease. The donor label of this sample is uncertain.

The chain carries TRBV28 and TRBJ1-5, with 11 bases identical to TRBD1. CDR3 size: 16 residues. Germline V gives CDR1 MDHEN, CDR2 SYDVKM. J was trimmed by 0 bases and V by 6 bases; bases with no gene match: 4. Here the CDR3 reads CASRDRGPPSNQPQHF. The CDR3 DNA reads as TGTGCCAGCAGGGACAGGGGGCCACCTAGCAATCAGCCCCAGCATTTT.

The CDR3 DNA follows: TGTGCCAGTAGTATAGCTCGACTAGCGGAGCAGTTCTTC. This translates into CASSIARLAEQFF. The rearrangement joins TRBV19 to TRBJ2-1, with 8 bases fitting TRBD2. Per germline, CDR1 LNHDA and CDR2 SQIVND (reference sequence). The CDR3 extends over 13 amino acids. V trimming: 1 base; J trimming: 10 bases; junction bases outside the gene matches: 3.

This sequence joins TRBV4-1 and TRBJ2-6; D possibly corresponds to TRBD2 (6 bases). Germline V gene lookup returns CDR1 MGHRA and CDR2 YSYEKL. Trimming cost V 7 bases and J 0 bases, with 19 bases left between them. The CDR3 sequence is 18 residues long. CDR3 region: CASTPEPGLISGANVLTF. In DNA, the CDR3 is TGCGCCAGCACCCCCGAACCGGGACTTATCTCTGGGGCCAACGTCCTGACTTTC.

The chain couples TRBV5-1 to TRBJ1-6, with D possibly being TRBD1 (5 bases). The V gene's germline CDR1 is SGHRS and CDR2 YFSETQ. This CDR3 region has 15 residues. V dropped 1 base and J dropped 9 bases, with 14 bases sitting between them. CDR3 sequence reads: CASSLTWQGGSPLHF. In DNA form, the CDR3 reads TGCGCCAGCAGCTTGACCTGGCAGGGTGGTTCACCCCTCCACTTT.

The J gene is TRBJ1-1, the V gene TRBV19, with D unclear. The germline CDR1 and CDR2 sequences are LNHDA and SQIVND (reference sequence). The CDR3 consists of 13 residues. Trimming shortened V by 3 bases and J by 1 base, and 6 bases separated the two germline ends. CDR3 coding DNA: TGTGCCAGTAGTATGTCTTCGAACACTGAAGCTTTCTTT. Translated, it gives CASSMSSNTEAFF.

The rearrangement links TRBV29-1 to TRBJ1-4; TRBD1 might be the D (6 bases). CDR3 length: 14 residues. CDR1 and CDR2 from the germline V gene are SQVTM and ANQGSEA. V lost 7 bases, J lost 12 bases, and 24 bases lay in between. The CDR3 DNA follows: TGCAGCGGCCGGACAGAGTCGACGGCCGGGGAACTGTTTTTT. As protein: CSGRTESTAGELFF.

The rearrangement uses TRBV28 and TRBJ1-2, with 7 bases lining up with TRBD1. V trimming: 6 bases; J trimming: 0 bases; junction bases outside the gene matches: 7. The CDR3 covers 15 residues. Germline values: CDR1 MDHEN, CDR2 SYDVKM. The CDR3 loop is CASRFTGEANYGYTF. The CDR3 nucleotides are TGTGCCAGCAGGTTCACAGGGGAAGCTAACTATGGCTACACCTTC.

The V call is TRBV5-1, the J call TRBJ2-2, with D tentatively TRBD2 (6 bases). The length of the CDR3 is 14 residues. Germline assignment: CDR1 SGHRS and CDR2 YFSETQ. The V end lost 0 bases, the J end lost 4 bases, and 7 bases lay between the germline ends. CDR3 loop: CASSLAGGTGELFF. For the CDR3, the DNA is TGCGCCAGCAGCTTGGCCGGGGGCACCGGGGAGCTGTTTTTT.

The V call is TRBV30, the J call TRBJ1-4, with TRBD1 matching over 7 bases. Germline V lookup: CDR1 GTSNPN, CDR2 SVGIG (reference sequence). This CDR3 is 12 amino acids long. In DNA form, the CDR3 reads TGTGCTACCGGGACAGTTAATGAAAAACTGTTTTTT. This codes for CATGTVNEKLFF.

This clone was found a few times. This chain connects TRBV27 to TRBJ1-6, with D unclear. The CDR3 has 14 residues. CDR1 and CDR2 (germline): MNHEY, SMNVEV (reference sequence). The V end lost 3 bases, the J end lost 5 bases, and 8 bases lay between the germline ends. CDR3 bases: TGTGCCAGCAGTTTCCGGAGGGATAATTCACCCCTCCACTTT. This encodes CASSFRRDNSPLHF.

This rearrangement joins TRBV18 to TRBJ2-2, with TRBD1 matching over 9 bases. This CDR3 comprises 16 residues. J was trimmed by 3 bases and V by 4 bases; bases with no gene match: 6. Germline lookup yields CDR1 KGHSH and CDR2 LQKENI. The CDR3 DNA reads TGTGCCAGCTCACAATCGGGGACAGGGTACACCGGGGAGCTGTTTTTT. Its translation is CASSQSGTGYTGELFF.

The rearrangement uses TRBV23-1 and TRBJ2-3; tentatively, D is TRBD2 (6 bases). TRBV23-1 is noted as an ORF with a role that remains uncertain. This CDR3 has 16 residues. Between the trimmed V and J ends, which lost 1 base and 1 base, there was a span of 12 bases. The CDR3 spells CASSQLGGRGTDTQYF. Written as DNA, the CDR3 is TGCGCCAGCAGTCAATTGGGGGGTAGGGGCACAGATACGCAGTATTTT.

This clone was recorded only once. The chain uses TRBV12-1 and TRBJ2-7; the DNA was not compared with TRBD2, the D call given in the table. TRBV12-1 is noted as a pseudogene. There are 16 residues in the CDR3. The CDR3: CASSFEIADCLYEQYF. The CDR3 DNA sequence: TGTGCCAGCAGCTTTGAGATAGCGGATTGCCTCTACGAGCAGTACTTC.

The rearrangement joins TRBV28 to TRBJ1-2; D perhaps matches TRBD1 (5 bases). V was shortened by 2 bases and J by 4 bases, with 11 bases between the two germline ends. The CDR3 is 14 amino acids. Looked up from germline, CDR1 is MDHEN and CDR2 is SYDVKM. This CDR3 is CASSLQGSSYGYTF. Here the CDR3 DNA reads TGTGCCAGCAGTTTACAGGGCTCAAGCTATGGCTACACCTTC.

This chain joins TRBV5-6 and TRBJ2-1, with 10 bases that match TRBD2. From germline, CDR1 is SGHDT and CDR2 YYEEEE. This CDR3 region has 15 residues. Trimming removed 4 bases from V and 6 bases from J; junction bases left unmatched: 7. CDR3 loop: CASSAGLASLNEQFF. The CDR3 coding sequence is TGTGCCAGCAGCGCGGGACTAGCGTCGCTCAATGAGCAGTTCTTC.

This chain links TRBV10-2 with TRBJ2-7, with D possibly matching TRBD1 (5 bases). The germline V gene has CDR1 WSHSY and CDR2 SAAADI. V gave up 7 bases and J gave up 2 bases, with 12 bases separating them. The CDR3 consists of 13 residues. The CDR3 reads CASTPTATYEQYF. CDR3 coding DNA: TGCGCCAGCACTCCGACAGCTACCTACGAGCAGTACTTC.

Only one count was recorded for this clone. The same CDR3 is also encoded by other DNA sequences in this sample. The gene calls are TRBV6-5 and TRBJ1-1, with unresolved D. The CDR3 is 13 residues long. Germline CDR1 reads MNHEY; CDR2 reads SVGAGI. Trimming took off 0 bases at V and 4 bases at J, with 6 bases between the two ends. CDR3 protein: CASSYSRGTEAFF. The CDR3 nucleotides are TGTGCCAGCAGTTACTCGCGGGGCACTGAAGCTTTCTTT.

The rearrangement uses TRBV4-2 and TRBJ1-6, with a tentative D call TRBD1 (6 bases). Germline V CDR1 and CDR2: LGHNA, YNFKEQ. V gave up 0 bases and J gave up 8 bases, with 14 bases separating them. The CDR3 has 16 amino acids. The DNA of the CDR3 is TGTGCCAGCAGCCAAGAAAACAGGGTGATTGATTCACCCCTCCACTTT. This encodes CASSQENRVIDSPLHF.

In regard to this clone: The identical CDR3 is also encoded by other nucleotide sequences in the sample. The chain links TRBV28 to TRBJ1-2; D call uncertain. This CDR3 comprises 11 residues. Germline CDR1 reads MDHEN; CDR2 reads SYDVKM. The ends were cut back, 6 bases at V and 4 bases at J, with 6 bases in the middle. The CDR3 loop reads CASSSLYGYTF. DNA of the CDR3: TGTGCCAGCAGCTCCCTCTATGGCTACACCTTC.

The V and J genes are TRBV6-1 and TRBJ1-2, with 8 bases that match TRBD1. Germline V CDR1 and CDR2: MNHNS, SASEGT. Trimming at V came to 2 bases and at J to 5 bases, leaving 4 bases not matched to a gene. The CDR3 runs 14 residues. The CDR3 is CASSEQGASYGYTF. Written as DNA, the CDR3 is TGTGCCAGCAGTGAACAGGGGGCTAGTTATGGCTACACCTTC.

V usage is TRBV7-6 and J usage is TRBJ1-3, with D possibly matching TRBD1 (5 bases). The length of the CDR3 is 16 residues. V was shortened by 5 bases and J by 3 bases, with 17 bases between the two germline ends. Germline V gives CDR1 SGHVS, CDR2 FNYEAQ. The CDR3 nucleotides are TGTGCCAGCAGCCCCCTGGGGCAGGGATTTGGAAACACCATATATTTT. It is translated as CASSPLGQGFGNTIYF.

On this clone: The sample holds other DNA sequences that translate to the same CDR3. The chain is built from TRBV28 and TRBJ1-2; D is perhaps TRBD1 (5 bases). V dropped 3 bases and J dropped 4 bases, with 6 bases sitting between them. Germline lookup yields CDR1 MDHEN and CDR2 SYDVKM. The CDR3 loop spans 12 amino acids. The CDR3 region is CASSLQGYGYTF. The CDR3 DNA reads as TGTGCCAGCAGTTTGCAGGGCTATGGCTACACCTTC.

The rearrangement uses TRBV2 and TRBJ2-5; TRBD2 matches at 7 bases. V lost 8 bases and J lost 2; bases outside the gene matches: 5. In germline, CDR1 is SNHLY, CDR2 FYNNEI. CDR3 size: 13 residues. In DNA form, the CDR3 reads TGTGCCAGCGGGGGAGGGAGACAAGAGACCCAGTACTTC. This encodes CASGGGRQETQYF.

The V gene is TRBV27, the J gene TRBJ1-1; D might be TRBD1 (5 bases). This CDR3 has 14 residues. Trimming cost V 1 base and J 7 bases, with 13 bases left between them. Germline CDR1 reads MNHEY; CDR2 reads SMNVEV (reference sequence). CDR3: CASSLWEGQSEAFF. CDR3 bases: TGTGCCAGCAGTTTATGGGAGGGGCAAAGTGAAGCTTTCTTT.

The chain couples TRBV4-1 to TRBJ2-5; 9 bases fit TRBD2. This CDR3 is built from 15 residues. CDR1 and CDR2 (germline): MGHRA, YSYEKL. Trimming took 3 bases from V and 1 from J; bases not matched to a gene: 3. The CDR3 region is CASSHGLATQETQYF. CDR3 nucleotide sequence: TGCGCCAGCAGCCATGGACTAGCGACCCAAGAGACCCAGTACTTC.

This clone was recorded only once. The CDR3 region is CASSVGTGPSPLHF. CDR3 coding DNA: TGTGCCAGCAGCGTCGGGACAGGGCCCTCACCCCTCCACTTT. The rearrangement links TRBV9 to TRBJ1-6, with TRBD1 matching over 9 bases. In germline, CDR1 is SGDLS, CDR2 YYNGEE. The CDR3 contains 14 residues. The trim removed 2 bases at V and 10 bases at J, leaving 4 bases unmatched.

V is TRBV28 and J is TRBJ2-1; 8 positions agree with TRBD1. The V and J ends lost 4 bases and 7 bases, in that order; junction bases with no gene match: 9. The V gene's germline CDR1 is MDHEN and CDR2 SYDVKM. This CDR3 contains 15 residues. In nucleotides, the CDR3 is TGTGCCAGCAGTTCCCCGGCAGGGGGCCCAAATGAGCAGTTCTTC. It encodes CASSSPAGGPNEQFF. The complete variable domain, with remaining parts taken from reference TRBV28 and TRBJ2-1, reads DVKVTQSSRYLVKRTGEKVFLECVQDMDHENMFWYRQDPGLGLRLIYFSYDVKMKEKGDIPEGYSVSREKKERFSLILESASTNQTSMYLCASSSPAGGPNEQFFGPGTRLTVL.